These T cell receptor beta chains were read from a single sample in a study of blood T cells in healthy people across ages. TCRdb itself ran the 5' RACE reads through MiXCR, one entry per CDR3 protein. The profile covers fewer than 1,000,000 distinct CDR3 sequences, with roughly 46% appearing a single time and 18% taken by the ten largest. Sequencing used blood. These receptors all come from a man older than 75 in good health. Each CDR3 is given with its conserved first and last residue. A D gene is named only where the DNA matches it firmly. Clone size, where shown, is once, few, many, or a class for clones that have expanded.

V	D	J	size	DNA	CDR3
TRBV7-9	.	TRBJ1-4	.	TGTGCCAGCAGCTCCCTCTTGGAGGCTAATGAAAAACTGTTTTTT	CASSSLLEANEKLFF
TRBV20-1	TRBD2	TRBJ2-1	few	TGCAGTGCCACGGGGACTAGCGGGAGAATGGGCGATGAGCAGTTCTTC	CSATGTSGRMGDEQFF
TRBV6-2/TRBV6-3	.	TRBJ1-2	few	TGTGCCAGCAGATTGTCAACCTATGGCTACACCTTC	CASRLSTYGYTF
TRBV7-2	TRBD2	TRBJ2-5	.	TGTGCCAGCAGCTTAGGGGAGGGGAAGACCCAGTACTTC	CASSLGEGKTQYF
TRBV6-5	.	TRBJ1-5	.	TGTGCCAGCTCCGACCGGGGTCGCAATCAGCCCCAGCATTTT	CASSDRGRNQPQHF
TRBV6-2/TRBV6-3	TRBD1	TRBJ2-5	.	TGTGCCAGCAGTTACAAGGGACAGGGCTGGTCGGGGACCCAAGAGACCCAGTACTTC	CASSYKGQGWSGTQETQYF
TRBV10-3	.	TRBJ2-7	few	TGTGCCATCAGTGAGTCGTCAACGGGGATGGGGGAGCAGTACTTC	CAISESSTGMGEQYF
TRBV5-6	TRBD2	TRBJ2-7	.	TGTGCCAGCAGCAGGACTAGCGGGAGCCATGTGCAGTACTTC	CASSRTSGSHVQYF
TRBV7-2	TRBD2	TRBJ2-7	.	TGTGCCAGCAGCTTAAGGCGGGGGGACCACGAGCAGTACTTC	CASSLRRGDHEQYF
TRBV12-3/TRBV12-4	.	TRBJ2-1	.	TGTGCCAGCAGAACAGCTTACAATGAGCAGTTCTTC	CASRTAYNEQFF
TRBV6-5	.	TRBJ1-1	.	TGTGCCAGCAGTGACAGAGGATCGGCTGAAGCTTTCTTT	CASSDRGSAEAFF